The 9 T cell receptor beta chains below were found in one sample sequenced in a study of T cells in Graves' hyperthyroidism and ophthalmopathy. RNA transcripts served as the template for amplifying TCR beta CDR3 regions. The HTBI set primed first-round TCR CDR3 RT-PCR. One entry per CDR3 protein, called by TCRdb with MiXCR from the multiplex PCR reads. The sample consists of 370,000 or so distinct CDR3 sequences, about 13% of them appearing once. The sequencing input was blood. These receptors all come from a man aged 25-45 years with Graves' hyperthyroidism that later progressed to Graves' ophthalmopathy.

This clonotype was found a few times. The CDR3 sequence is CASSGTPGILAKNIQYF. Here the CDR3 DNA reads TGTGCCAGCAGCGGAACCCCGGGTATTCTAGCCAAAAACATTCAGTACTTC. The chain has TRBV5-5 and TRBJ2-4; D is undetermined. V was shortened by 4 bases and J by 0 bases, with 17 bases between the two germline ends. CDR3 size: 17 residues. Germline values: CDR1 SGHKS, CDR2 YYEKEE (reference sequence).

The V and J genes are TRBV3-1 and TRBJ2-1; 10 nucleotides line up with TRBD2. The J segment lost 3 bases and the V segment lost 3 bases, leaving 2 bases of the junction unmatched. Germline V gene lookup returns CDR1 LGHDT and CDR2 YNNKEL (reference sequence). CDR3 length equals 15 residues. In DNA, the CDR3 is TGTGCCAGCAGCCAGACTAGCGGGTACTACAATGAGCAGTTCTTC. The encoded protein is CASSQTSGYYNEQFF.

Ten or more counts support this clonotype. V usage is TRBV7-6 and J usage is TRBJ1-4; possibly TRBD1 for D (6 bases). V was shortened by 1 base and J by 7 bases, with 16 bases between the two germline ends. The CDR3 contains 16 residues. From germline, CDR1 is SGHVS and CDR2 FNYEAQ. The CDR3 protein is CASSLGPQGLGEKLFF. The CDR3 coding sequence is TGTGCCAGCAGCTTAGGGCCCCAGGGGCTGGGTGAAAAACTGTTTTTT. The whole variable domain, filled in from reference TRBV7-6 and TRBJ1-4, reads GAGVSQSPRYKVTKRGQDVALRCDPISGHVSLYWYRQALGQGPEFLTYFNYEAQQDKSGLPNDRFSAERPEGSISTLTIQRTEQRDSAMYRCASSLGPQGLGEKLFFGSGTQLSVL.

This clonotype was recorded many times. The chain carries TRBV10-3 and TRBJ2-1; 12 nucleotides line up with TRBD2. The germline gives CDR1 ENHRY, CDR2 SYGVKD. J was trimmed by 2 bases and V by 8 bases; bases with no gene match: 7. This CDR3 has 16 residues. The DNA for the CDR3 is TGTGCCATCTCTAGCGGGGGGGCTCGGGCCTACAATGAGCAGTTCTTC. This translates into CAISSGGARAYNEQFF.

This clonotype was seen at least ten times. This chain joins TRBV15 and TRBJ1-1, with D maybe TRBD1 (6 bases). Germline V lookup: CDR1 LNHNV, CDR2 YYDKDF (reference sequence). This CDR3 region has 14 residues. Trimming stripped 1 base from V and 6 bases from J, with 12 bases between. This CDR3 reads CATSRAGPGAEAFF. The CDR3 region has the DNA TGTGCCACCAGCAGAGCTGGGCCAGGGGCTGAAGCTTTCTTT.

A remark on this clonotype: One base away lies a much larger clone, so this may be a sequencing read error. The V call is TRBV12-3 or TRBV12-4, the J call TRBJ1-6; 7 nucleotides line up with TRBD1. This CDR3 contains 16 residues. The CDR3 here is CASSNRGSSHNSPLHF. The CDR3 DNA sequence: TGTGCCAGCAGTAACAGGGGAAGCTCCCATAATTCACCCCTCCACTTT.

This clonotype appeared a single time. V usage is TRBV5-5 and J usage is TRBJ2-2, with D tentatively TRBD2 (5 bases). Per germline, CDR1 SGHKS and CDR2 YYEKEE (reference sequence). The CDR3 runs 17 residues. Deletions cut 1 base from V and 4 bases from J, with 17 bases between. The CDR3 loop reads CASSLRPRASVTGELFF. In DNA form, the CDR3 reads TGTGCCAGCAGCTTGAGACCGCGGGCGTCCGTCACCGGGGAGCTGTTTTTT. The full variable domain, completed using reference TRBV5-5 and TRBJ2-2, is DAGVTQSPTHLIKTRGQQVTLRCSPISGHKSVSWYQQVLGQGPQFIFQYYEKEERGRGNFPDRFSARQFPNYSSELNVNALLLGDSALYLCASSLRPRASVTGELFFGEGSRLTVL.

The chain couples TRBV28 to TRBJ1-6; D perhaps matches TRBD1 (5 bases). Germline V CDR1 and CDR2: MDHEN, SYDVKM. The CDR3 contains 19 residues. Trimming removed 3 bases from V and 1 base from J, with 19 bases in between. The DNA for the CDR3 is TGTGCCAGCAGTTTTGGATGGGGGGGGGACGGGTCCTATAATTCACCCCTCCACTTT. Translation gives CASSFGWGGDGSYNSPLHF.

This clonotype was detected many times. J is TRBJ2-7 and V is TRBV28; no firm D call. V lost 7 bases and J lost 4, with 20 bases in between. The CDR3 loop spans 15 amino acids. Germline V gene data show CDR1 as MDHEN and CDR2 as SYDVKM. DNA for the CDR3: TGTGCCAGCACCGCCGGGCGGACGAGCTTATACGAGCAGTACTTC. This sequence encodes CASTAGRTSLYEQYF.